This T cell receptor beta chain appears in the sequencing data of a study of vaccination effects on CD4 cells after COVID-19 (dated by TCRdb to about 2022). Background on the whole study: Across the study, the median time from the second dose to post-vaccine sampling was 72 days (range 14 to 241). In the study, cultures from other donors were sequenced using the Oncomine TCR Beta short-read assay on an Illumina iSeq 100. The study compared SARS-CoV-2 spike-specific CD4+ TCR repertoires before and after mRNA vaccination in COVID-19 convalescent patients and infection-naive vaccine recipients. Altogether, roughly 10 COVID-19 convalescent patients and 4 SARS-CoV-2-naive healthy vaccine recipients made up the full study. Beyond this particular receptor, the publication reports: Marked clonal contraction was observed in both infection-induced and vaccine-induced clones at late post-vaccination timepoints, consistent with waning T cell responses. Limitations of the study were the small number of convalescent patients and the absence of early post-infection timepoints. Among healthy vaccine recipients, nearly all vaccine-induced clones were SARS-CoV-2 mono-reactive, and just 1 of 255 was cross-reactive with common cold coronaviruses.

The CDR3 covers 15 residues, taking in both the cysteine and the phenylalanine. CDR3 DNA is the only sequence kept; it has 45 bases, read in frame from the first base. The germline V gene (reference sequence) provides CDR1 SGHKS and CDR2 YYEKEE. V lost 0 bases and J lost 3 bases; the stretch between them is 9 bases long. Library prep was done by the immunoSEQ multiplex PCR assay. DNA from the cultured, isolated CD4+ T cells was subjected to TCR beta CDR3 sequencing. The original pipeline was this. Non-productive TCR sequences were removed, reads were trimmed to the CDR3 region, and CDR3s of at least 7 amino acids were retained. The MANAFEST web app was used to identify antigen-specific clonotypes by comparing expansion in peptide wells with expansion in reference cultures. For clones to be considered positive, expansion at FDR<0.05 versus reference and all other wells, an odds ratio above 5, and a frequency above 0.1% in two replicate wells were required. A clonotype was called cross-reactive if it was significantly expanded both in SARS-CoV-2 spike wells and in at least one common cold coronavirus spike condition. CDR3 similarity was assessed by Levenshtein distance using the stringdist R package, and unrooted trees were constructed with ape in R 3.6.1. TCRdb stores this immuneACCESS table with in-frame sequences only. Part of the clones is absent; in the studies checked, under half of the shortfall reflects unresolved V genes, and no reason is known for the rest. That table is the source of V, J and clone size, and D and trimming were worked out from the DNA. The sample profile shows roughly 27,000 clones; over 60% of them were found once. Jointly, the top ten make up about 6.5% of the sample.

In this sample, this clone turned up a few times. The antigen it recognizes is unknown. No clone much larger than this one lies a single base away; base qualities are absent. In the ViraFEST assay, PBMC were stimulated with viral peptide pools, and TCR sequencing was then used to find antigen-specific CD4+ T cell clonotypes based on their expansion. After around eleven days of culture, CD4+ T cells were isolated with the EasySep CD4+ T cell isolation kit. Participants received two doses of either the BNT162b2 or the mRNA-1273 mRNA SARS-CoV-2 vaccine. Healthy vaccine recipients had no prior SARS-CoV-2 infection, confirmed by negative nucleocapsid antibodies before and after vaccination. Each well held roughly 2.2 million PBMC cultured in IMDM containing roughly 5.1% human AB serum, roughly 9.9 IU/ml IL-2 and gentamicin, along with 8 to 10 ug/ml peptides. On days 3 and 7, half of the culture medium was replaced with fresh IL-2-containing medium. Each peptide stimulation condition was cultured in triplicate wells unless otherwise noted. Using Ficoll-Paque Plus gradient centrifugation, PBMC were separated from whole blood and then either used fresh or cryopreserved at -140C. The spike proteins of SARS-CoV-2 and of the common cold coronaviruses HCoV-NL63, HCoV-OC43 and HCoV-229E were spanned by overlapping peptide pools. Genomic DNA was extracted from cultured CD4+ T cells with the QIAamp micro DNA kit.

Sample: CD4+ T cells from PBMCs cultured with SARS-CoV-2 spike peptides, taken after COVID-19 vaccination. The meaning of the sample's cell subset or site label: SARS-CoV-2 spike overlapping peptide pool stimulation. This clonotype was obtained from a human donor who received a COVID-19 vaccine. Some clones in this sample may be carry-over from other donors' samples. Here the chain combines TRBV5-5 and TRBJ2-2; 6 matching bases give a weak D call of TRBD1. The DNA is TGTGCCAGCAGCTTGGGGGCAGGGGACACCGGGGAGCTGTTTTTT. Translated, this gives CASSLGAGDTGELFF.